Listed below are T cell receptor beta chains from one sample, sequenced in a study of Graves' ophthalmopathy and Graves' hyperthyroidism. TCRdb analysed the multiplex PCR reads with MiXCR anew, one entry per CDR3 protein. Here the sample spans about 740,000 distinct CDR3 sequences, approximately 40% being singletons. The sample was peripheral blood. The receptors shown here come from an adult man with Graves' ophthalmopathy. The CDR3 runs from the conserved cysteine through the conserved F or W. A D gene is named only where the DNA matches it firmly. Clone size is shown for a subset of rows, as once, few, many or a class of expanded clone.

j_gene: TRBJ2-7; v_gene: TRBV24-1; abundance: few; d_gene: -; CDR3nt: TGTGCCAGCGGCCAGGAGGCATCCTACGAGCAGTACTTC; CDR3aa: CASGQEASYEQYF
j_gene: TRBJ2-2; v_gene: TRBV7-9; abundance: -; d_gene: -; CDR3nt: TGTGCCAGCAGCCTCGGCGAGGGCACCGGGGAGCTGTTTTTT; CDR3aa: CASSLGEGTGELFF
j_gene: TRBJ2-7; v_gene: TRBV24-1; abundance: many; d_gene: TRBD2; CDR3nt: TGTGCCACCAGTGACCCCGGGACTAGCGGAGGAGGCTCCTACGAGCAGTACTTC; CDR3aa: CATSDPGTSGGGSYEQYF
j_gene: TRBJ2-2; v_gene: TRBV9; abundance: -; d_gene: -; CDR3nt: TGTGCCAGCAGCACAGTTAACACCGGGGAGCTGTTTTTT; CDR3aa: CASSTVNTGELFF
j_gene: TRBJ1-5; v_gene: TRBV24-1; abundance: few; d_gene: TRBD1; CDR3nt: TGTGCCAGCAGTGACCTTAGGACAGGGGATCAGCCCCAGCATTTT; CDR3aa: CASSDLRTGDQPQHF
j_gene: TRBJ2-2; v_gene: TRBV9; abundance: -; d_gene: -; CDR3nt: TGTGCCAGCAGCGTAGTAGTTGGTGGGGAGCTGTTTTTT; CDR3aa: CASSVVVGGELFF
j_gene: TRBJ1-6; v_gene: TRBV20-1; abundance: many; d_gene: TRBD1; CDR3nt: TGCAGTGCTAGAGAGACAGGGAACCATTCACCCCTCCACTTT; CDR3aa: CSARETGNHSPLHF
j_gene: TRBJ2-2; v_gene: TRBV25-1; abundance: -; d_gene: -; CDR3nt: TGTGCCAGCCTCTGGGCGGGGAGGACCGGGGAGCTGTTTTTT; CDR3aa: CASLWAGRTGELFF
j_gene: TRBJ2-7; v_gene: TRBV10-2; abundance: -; d_gene: TRBD1; CDR3nt: TGCACCAGCAGTGAGACCGGGACAGGGGGTTACGAGCAGTACTTC; CDR3aa: CTSSETGTGGYEQYF
j_gene: TRBJ1-1; v_gene: TRBV25-1; abundance: -; d_gene: -; CDR3nt: TGTGCCAGCAGTGCTAGAGAGACCCAAATGGTAGCTTTCTTT; CDR3aa: CASSARETQMVAFF
j_gene: TRBJ1-5; v_gene: TRBV7-2; abundance: many; d_gene: -; CDR3nt: TGTGCCAGCAGCTTAGCGGAAGGGAGTCAGCCCCAGCATTTT; CDR3aa: CASSLAEGSQPQHF
j_gene: TRBJ1-6; v_gene: TRBV7-2; abundance: -; d_gene: TRBD1; CDR3nt: TGTGCCAGCAGCGCGACCGGGACAGGGGGCGTAGATTCACCCCTCCACTTT; CDR3aa: CASSATGTGGVDSPLHF
j_gene: TRBJ2-5; v_gene: TRBV7-9; abundance: few; d_gene: TRBD2; CDR3nt: TGTGCCAGCAGCACAGTAGCGGGAGGGCTGAGGAGAGAGACCCAGTACTTC; CDR3aa: CASSTVAGGLRRETQYF
j_gene: TRBJ1-2; v_gene: TRBV20-1; abundance: -; d_gene: TRBD1; CDR3nt: TGCAGTGCTAGCCCGACAGGGTGGCAAAACTATGGCTACACCTTC; CDR3aa: CSASPTGWQNYGYTF
j_gene: TRBJ2-5; v_gene: TRBV20-1; abundance: -; d_gene: TRBD2; CDR3nt: TGCAGTGCTAGAGATCAGCGGGGCCAAGAGACCCAGTACTTC; CDR3aa: CSARDQRGQETQYF
j_gene: TRBJ2-7; v_gene: TRBV29-1; abundance: -; d_gene: TRBD1; CDR3nt: TGCAGCGCCTCGGACAGGAGGAATGAGCAGTACTTC; CDR3aa: CSASDRRNEQYF
j_gene: TRBJ1-2; v_gene: TRBV29-1; abundance: many; d_gene: -; CDR3nt: TGCAGCGTTGAAGATTTTGAGACCGGTATCTATGGCTACACCTTC; CDR3aa: CSVEDFETGIYGYTF
j_gene: TRBJ2-6; v_gene: TRBV9; abundance: -; d_gene: -; CDR3nt: TGTGCCAGCAGCGTAGAGCTGGCTTCCGGGGCCAACGTCCTGACTTTC; CDR3aa: CASSVELASGANVLTF
j_gene: TRBJ2-5; v_gene: TRBV4-1; abundance: few; d_gene: -; CDR3nt: TGCGCCAGCAGCCATAGGATAGGCCAAGAGACCCAGTACTTC; CDR3aa: CASSHRIGQETQYF
j_gene: TRBJ2-7; v_gene: TRBV11-2; abundance: -; d_gene: -; CDR3nt: TGTGCCAGCAGCTTAGATATGCTAGCAGGGTTATCGGGAGAGCAGTACTTC; CDR3aa: CASSLDMLAGLSGEQYF
j_gene: TRBJ2-7; v_gene: TRBV13; abundance: -; d_gene: -; CDR3nt: TGTGCCAGCAGCTCCCAGGGCAGTGGCTACGAGCAGTACTTC; CDR3aa: CASSSQGSGYEQYF
j_gene: TRBJ1-4; v_gene: TRBV11-2; abundance: -; d_gene: -; CDR3nt: TGTGCCAGCAGCAGTACGAGGGAAGCGGATGAAAAACTGTTTTTT; CDR3aa: CASSSTREADEKLFF
j_gene: TRBJ1-2; v_gene: TRBV19; abundance: -; d_gene: -; CDR3nt: TGTGCCAGTAGGGTGGGCCAGAACTATGGCTACACCTTC; CDR3aa: CASRVGQNYGYTF